These 29 T cell receptor beta chains were sequenced from one sample in a study of cytomegalovirus exposure and HLA in healthy donors. Amplification used 60 Vbeta primers and 13 Jbeta primers. Assay: immunoSEQ multiplex PCR; the TCRdb copy retains only in-frame clones and omits some. In the table there are about 38,000 clones, about 66% of which are singletons. Sequencing input: PBMCs. The receptors were sampled from a man between 45 and 60 years old in good health and CMV-seropositive.

This chain uses TRBV11-3 with TRBJ1-6, with D maybe TRBD1 (6 bases). This CDR3 has 15 amino acids. The V gene lost 5 bases and the J gene lost 7 bases, with 15 bases spanning the gap. Germline CDR1 and CDR2: SGHNT and YENEEA. The DNA for the CDR3 is TGTGCCAGCAGCCGAGGGGGACTAGGGAATTCACCCCTCCACTTT. This encodes CASSRGGLGNSPLHF.

The chain combines TRBV6-5 with TRBJ1-5; maybe TRBD1 (5 bases). Germline V gene data show CDR1 as MNHEY and CDR2 as SVGAGI. Trimming left V 6 bases short and J 0 bases short, with 12 bases between. This CDR3 comprises 15 residues. The CDR3: CASRPRQYSNQPQHF. As DNA, the CDR3 is TGTGCCAGCAGGCCTCGACAGTATAGCAATCAGCCCCAGCATTTT.

In this sample, this clone turned up a few times. CDR3 in amino acids: CASSQRIGQGHTEAFF. CDR3 nucleotides: TGTGCCAGCAGCCAACGTATTGGACAGGGGCACACTGAAGCTTTCTTT. The rearrangement links TRBV4-2 to TRBJ1-1; 9 nucleotides align to TRBD1. Looked up from germline, CDR1 is LGHNA and CDR2 is YNFKEQ. The CDR3 loop spans 16 amino acids. J gave up 3 bases and V 2 bases, and 7 bases lay outside the gene matches.

The chain has TRBV6-5 and TRBJ1-1; maybe TRBD1 (5 bases). V was pared by 3 bases and J by 8 bases, with 16 bases between. The CDR3 length is 14 residues. Germline CDR1 reads MNHEY; CDR2 reads SVGAGI. DNA for the CDR3: TGTGCCAGCAGTTATATCGGGGGGTCCTCCGAAGCTTTCTTT. Translation: CASSYIGGSSEAFF.

This clone was found a few times. V gene TRBV11-2 combines with J gene TRBJ1-1, with 7 bases aligning to TRBD1. CDR3 length: 16 residues. Germline V gives CDR1 SGHAT, CDR2 FQNNGV. Trimming at V came to 5 bases and at J to 2 bases, leaving 11 bases not matched to a gene. The chain's CDR3 is CASSHSRTGPNTEAFF. For the CDR3, the DNA is TGTGCCAGCAGCCACAGCCGGACAGGACCTAACACTGAAGCTTTCTTT. The full variable domain, rest sourced from reference TRBV11-2 and TRBJ1-1, is EAGVAQSPRYKIIEKRQSVAFWCNPISGHATLYWYQQILGQGPKLLIQFQNNGVVDDSQLPKDRFSAERLKGVDSTLKIQPAKLEDSAVYLCASSHSRTGPNTEAFFGQGTRLTVV.

This clone has only one observation. The CDR3 protein is CASSQGSGGYYGYTF. In nucleotides, the CDR3 is TGTGCCAGCAGCCAAGGGTCAGGGGGGTACTATGGCTACACCTTC. The gene calls are TRBV14 and TRBJ1-2, with 7 positions matching TRBD1. Germline-derived CDR1 and CDR2 are SGHDN and FVKESK. With V trimmed by 1 base and J by 3 bases, 5 bases remained unmatched. The CDR3 consists of 15 residues.

This clone was counted a single time. This chain joins TRBV6-6 and TRBJ1-5, with 9 bases that match TRBD1. The length of the CDR3 is 16 residues. V shed 2 bases, J shed 6 bases, and the junction held 8 bases outside the gene matches. Germline V CDR1 and CDR2: MNHNY, SVGAGI (reference sequence). Here the CDR3 DNA reads TGTGCCAGCAGTTACCGGACAGGGGACAAAGCTCAGCCCCAGCATTTT. It yields the protein CASSYRTGDKAQPQHF.

The CDR3 protein is CASSPPAQGSGEQYF. CDR3 sequence (DNA): TGTGCCAGCTCACCACCGGCTCAGGGATCGGGCGAGCAGTACTTC. The V gene is TRBV18, the J gene TRBJ2-7; weak D call: TRBD1 (5 bases). The CDR3 spans 15 residues. The V gene's germline CDR1 is KGHSH and CDR2 LQKENI. V lost 0 bases and J 6 bases, leaving 15 bases between the germline ends.

The chain employs TRBV7-3 and TRBJ2-3, with a weak D call TRBD1 (6 bases). This CDR3 spans 14 amino acids. The germline V gene encodes CDR1 SGHTA and CDR2 FQGTGA. Trimming pared 4 bases from V and 2 bases from J, leaving 10 bases between. The CDR3 region has the DNA TGTGCCAGCAGCTCCGGACAGACCACAGATACGCAGTATTTT. Its protein is CASSSGQTTDTQYF. Combining the CDR3 with reference TRBV7-3 and TRBJ2-3 gives the whole variable domain GAGVSQTPSNKVTEKGKYVELRCDPISGHTALYWYRQSLGQGPEFLIYFQGTGAADDSGLPNDRFFAVRPEGSVSTLKIQRTERGDSAVYLCASSSGQTTDTQYFGPGTRLTVL.

The V call is TRBV7-9, the J call TRBJ1-2; D perhaps matches TRBD1 (6 bases). Germline lookup yields CDR1 SEHNR and CDR2 FQNEAQ (reference sequence). Trimming took off 5 bases at V and 0 bases at J, with 16 bases between the two ends. The CDR3 covers 16 residues. The CDR3 reads CASSRSGEGTNYGYTF. In DNA form, the CDR3 reads TGTGCCAGCAGCCGCTCAGGGGAGGGGACTAACTATGGCTACACCTTC.

This chain uses TRBV21-1 with TRBJ1-2. TRBV21-1 is reported as a pseudogene. The CDR3 runs to 15 residues. CDR3 amino acids: CASSYGLAPRRGYTF. In nucleotides, the CDR3 is TGTGCCAGCAGCTACGGACTAGCCCCGAGGAGAGGCTACACCTTC.

The chain combines TRBV2 with TRBJ1-2; D is unclear. V lost 5 bases and J lost 8, with 12 bases in between. The CDR3 loop spans 12 amino acids. Germline V gene sequence: CDR1 SNHLY, CDR2 FYNNEI. The CDR3: CASSPTVVGYTF. The DNA for the CDR3 is TGTGCCAGCAGTCCTACAGTGGTCGGCTACACCTTC.

This chain joins TRBV30 and TRBJ2-1; TRBD2 matches 9 bases. Per the germline V gene, CDR1 is GTSNPN and CDR2 is SVGIG (reference sequence). The ends lost 1 base at V and 0 bases at J; junction bases unmatched: 7. The CDR3 totals 17 residues. CDR3 loop: CAWSGGGGAYSYNEQFF. The CDR3 bases are TGTGCCTGGAGTGGGGGCGGGGGGGCATACTCCTACAATGAGCAGTTCTTC.

This clone appeared a few times. V gene TRBV4-3 combines with J gene TRBJ2-3; 11 nucleotides match TRBD2. The germline gives CDR1 LGHNA, CDR2 YSLEER. The CDR3 sequence is 16 residues long. J lost 5 bases, V lost 2 bases, and 6 bases had no gene match. CDR3 DNA: TGCGCCAGCAGCCAACAAGGGACTAGCGGTGAAGATACGCAGTATTTT. As protein: CASSQQGTSGEDTQYF.

The chain couples TRBV4-1 to TRBJ2-7; D is ambiguous. CDR1 and CDR2 (germline): MGHRA, YSYEKL. Trimming cost V 1 base and J 1 base, with 14 bases left between them. CDR3 length: 16 amino acids. The CDR3 is CASSQAYTADSYEQYF. Written as DNA, the CDR3 is TGCGCCAGCAGCCAAGCCTATACTGCCGATTCCTACGAGCAGTACTTC.

V is TRBV4-3 and J is TRBJ2-1; TRBD2 might be the D (6 bases). With 1 base removed from V and 4 bases from J, the gap between germline ends came to 14 bases. Germline V gene sequence: CDR1 LGHNA, CDR2 YSLEER. The length of the CDR3 is 16 residues. The CDR3 loop is CASSQAGLSSYNEQFF. The CDR3 coding sequence is TGCGCCAGCAGCCAAGCCGGACTATCTTCATACAATGAGCAGTTCTTC.

This clone came up a few times. This chain connects TRBV5-4 to TRBJ2-7; 7 bases agree with TRBD2. Germline assignment: CDR1 SGHNT and CDR2 YYREEE (reference sequence). The CDR3 is made up of 13 amino acids. J lost 6 bases, V lost 1 base, and 4 bases had no gene match. CDR3 residues: CASSLRREGEQYF. The CDR3 region has the DNA TGTGCCAGCAGCTTGAGAAGGGAGGGCGAGCAGTACTTC.

The V and J genes are TRBV7-2 and TRBJ2-3; TRBD1 aligns across 8 bases. V shed 4 bases and J 3 bases; nucleotides not matched to a gene: 9. CDR3 length equals 16 residues. Germline V gene lookup returns CDR1 SGHTA and CDR2 FQGNSA. The CDR3 reads CASSSQDRVGTDTQYF. CDR3 bases: TGTGCCAGCAGCTCCCAGGACAGGGTGGGGACAGATACGCAGTATTTT.

V and J are TRBV11-2 and TRBJ2-2; no clear D. The CDR3 is 13 residues long. Germline V lookup: CDR1 SGHAT, CDR2 FQNNGV. The V end lost 0 bases, the J end lost 6 bases, and 5 bases lay between the germline ends. The CDR3 loop is CASSLESAGELFF. As DNA, the CDR3 is TGTGCCAGCAGCTTAGAATCTGCCGGGGAGCTGTTTTTT.

The V and J genes are TRBV7-2 and TRBJ2-2, with TRBD2 identical over 9 bases. V shed 1 base, J shed 0 bases, and the junction held 3 bases outside the gene matches. The CDR3 consists of 17 residues. Germline V CDR1 and CDR2: SGHTA, FQGNSA. The CDR3 loop reads CASSLVGGGANTGELFF. The CDR3 coding sequence is TGTGCCAGCAGCTTAGTGGGCGGGGGGGCGAACACCGGGGAGCTGTTTTTT.

Remarks on this clone: The junction departs from germline at one end; a sequencing error may be responsible. The chain couples TRBV27 to TRBJ2-7; perhaps TRBD2 as D (7 bases). The germline gives CDR1 MNHEY, CDR2 SMNVEV (reference sequence). The CDR3 consists of 14 residues. The CDR3 DNA follows: TGTGCCAGCAGAATGGGGGGGGGCTCCCACGAGCAGTACTTC. Protein product: CASRMGGGSHEQYF.

The chain links TRBV5-8 to TRBJ1-5; 8 bases match TRBD1. V lost 6 bases and J lost 7; bases outside the gene matches: 6. The germline V gene encodes CDR1 SGHTS and CDR2 YDEGEE. There are 13 residues in the CDR3. The CDR3 spells CASIDRGPQPQHF. Here the CDR3 DNA reads TGTGCCAGCATCGACAGGGGCCCCCAGCCCCAGCATTTT.

The chain combines TRBV10-3 with TRBJ1-5, with D possibly matching TRBD1 (6 bases). Deletions cut 7 bases from V and 5 bases from J, with 15 bases between. Per the germline V gene, CDR1 is ENHRY and CDR2 is SYGVKD. The CDR3 is 14 amino acids. In DNA, the CDR3 is TGTGCCATCAAGGGGGGGCGGGCAGATCAGCCCCAGCATTTT. Translation: CAIKGGRADQPQHF.

V gene TRBV7-5 combines with J gene TRBJ1-2; TRBD1 is the table's D call and was not checked against the DNA. TRBV7-5 is a listed pseudogene. The CDR3 has 14 residues. The CDR3 DNA reads as TGTGTCAGAAGCTCAGGGACAGGGTTGGATGGCTACACCTTC. Its protein product is CVRSSGTGLDGYTF.

The sample holds one count of this clone. The chain combines TRBV7-9 with TRBJ1-5, with TRBD1 identical over 8 bases. In germline, CDR1 is SEHNR, CDR2 FQNEAQ (reference sequence). The CDR3 is made up of 15 amino acids. The junction had 9 bases not matched to a gene; V was cut back by 5 bases and J by 6 bases. CDR3 protein: CASSATGAAGQPQHF. DNA of the CDR3: TGTGCCAGCAGCGCGACAGGGGCGGCGGGTCAGCCCCAGCATTTT. Looking up the rest from reference TRBV7-9 and TRBJ1-5 gives the full variable domain: DTGVSQNPRHKITKRGQNVTFRCDPISEHNRLYWYRQTLGQGPEFLTYFQNEAQLEKSRLLSDRFSAERPKGSFSTLEIQRTEQGDSAMYLCASSATGAAGQPQHFGDGTRLSIL.

The chain recombines TRBV29-1 with TRBJ1-1, with 9 bases identical to TRBD1. Germline trimming cut 6 bases from V and 0 bases from J; bases unmatched to any gene: 5. Germline V gives CDR1 SQVTM, CDR2 ANQGSEA. The CDR3 is 14 amino acids. The CDR3 reads CSVGRDRVNTEAFF. CDR3 in DNA: TGCAGCGTGGGCCGGGACAGGGTGAACACTGAAGCTTTCTTT.

The rearrangement links TRBV7-7 to TRBJ2-2; D is ambiguous. The CDR3 spans 16 residues. V was clipped by 0 bases and J by 6 bases, with 14 bases between them. Germline V gene sequence: CDR1 SSHAT, CDR2 FNYEAQ (reference sequence). CDR3 loop: CASSLAVPPSAGELFF. CDR3 bases: TGTGCCAGCAGCTTAGCGGTGCCTCCATCGGCCGGGGAGCTGTTTTTT.

The chain links TRBV7-8 to TRBJ2-3; D unresolved. Germline V gene data show CDR1 as SGHVS and CDR2 as FQNEAQ. Deletions cut 1 base from V and 0 bases from J, with 8 bases between. The CDR3 is made up of 15 amino acids. The CDR3 region is CASSLDSSSTDTQYF. CDR3 DNA: TGTGCCAGCAGCTTAGACAGCTCTAGCACAGATACGCAGTATTTT.

Only a few counts were recorded for this clone. This sequence joins TRBV7-7 and TRBJ1-1, with TRBD1 matching over 9 bases. V lost 5 bases to trimming and J lost 4 bases; unmatched junction nucleotides: 11. Germline loops: CDR1 SSHAT, CDR2 FNYEAQ (reference sequence). This CDR3 comprises 16 residues. DNA of the CDR3: TGTGCCAGCAGCCTCCCTCCCCGACAGGGGGGCACTGAAGCTTTCTTT. This gives the protein CASSLPPRQGGTEAFF.